These 2 T cell receptor beta chains share one sample of origin, sequenced in a study of T cells in Graves' hyperthyroidism and ophthalmopathy. RNA transcripts served as the template for amplifying TCR beta CDR3 regions. TCR CDR3 regions were first amplified by RT-PCR with HTBI primers. TCRdb itself ran the multiplex PCR reads through MiXCR, one entry per CDR3 protein. In the table there are roughly 560,000 distinct CDR3 sequences, roughly 14% of which are singletons. Sequencing was done on a sample of blood. These receptor sequences come from a woman aged 40 to 50 with Graves' ophthalmopathy.

Many counts were recorded for this clonotype. The V and J genes are TRBV12-3 or TRBV12-4 and TRBJ2-7, with 11 nucleotides matching TRBD1. The CDR3 totals 14 residues. After removal of 4 bases from V and 6 bases from J, the junction contained 5 bases not matched to a gene. The CDR3 is CASSSSGTGGEQYF. The CDR3 DNA reads as TGTGCCAGCAGTTCCTCCGGGACAGGGGGCGAGCAGTACTTC.

The chain recombines TRBV28 with TRBJ2-7; D not resolved. The length of the CDR3 is 13 residues. Germline CDR1 is MDHEN and CDR2 is SYDVKM. Trimming stripped 5 bases from V and 4 bases from J, with 12 bases between. DNA for the CDR3: TGTGCCAGCAGTCCACCCTCTGGGTACGAGCAGTACTTC. Amino acid sequence: CASSPPSGYEQYF. Full variable domain (missing parts from reference TRBV28 and TRBJ2-7): DVKVTQSSRYLVKRTGEKVFLECVQDMDHENMFWYRQDPGLGLRLIYFSYDVKMKEKGDIPEGYSVSREKKERFSLILESASTNQTSMYLCASSPPSGYEQYFGPGTRLTVT.